Listed below are T cell receptor beta chains from one sample, sequenced in a study of a mutant IDH1 vaccine in newly diagnosed glioma. No antigen is known for these receptors. Libraries were prepared by immunoSEQ multiplex PCR; TCRdb keeps only in-frame clonotypes and omits some of them. This repertoire shows about 25,000 clones, about 76% found once; its top ten account for roughly a tenth. The source material was PBMCs, sampled from a glioma patient whose treatment included an IDH1 peptide vaccine. These receptors were collected from a man between 35 and 55 years old with glioma. Each CDR3 is given with its conserved first and last residue. A D gene is named only where the DNA matches it firmly. Not every row has a clone size; where given, it reads once, few, many or a size class.

v_call: TRBV2; j_call: TRBJ1-1; clone_size: .; d_call: .; cdr3_nt: TGTGCCAGCAGCCAATACGGGGGCAACACTGAAGCTTTCTTT; cdr3_aa: CASSQYGGNTEAFF
v_call: TRBV5-6; j_call: TRBJ1-2; clone_size: .; d_call: .; cdr3_nt: TGTGCCAGCAGCTCTGGGCCCGGCTACACCTTC; cdr3_aa: CASSSGPGYTF
v_call: TRBV2; j_call: TRBJ2-3; clone_size: .; d_call: TRBD2; cdr3_nt: TGTGCCAGCAGTGTTGCGGGAGGGCCCTCAGATACGCAGTATTTT; cdr3_aa: CASSVAGGPSDTQYF
v_call: TRBV19; j_call: TRBJ2-1; clone_size: .; d_call: .; cdr3_nt: TGTGCCAGTAGTATGAGGCCCAGAGAGCAGTTCTTC; cdr3_aa: CASSMRPREQFF
v_call: TRBV7-8; j_call: TRBJ2-1; clone_size: .; d_call: .; cdr3_nt: TGTGCCAGCAGCCGGATCGGGAGTCGCTCCTACAATGAGCAGTTCTTC; cdr3_aa: CASSRIGSRSYNEQFF
v_call: TRBV6-5; j_call: TRBJ2-7; clone_size: .; d_call: TRBD2; cdr3_nt: TGTGCCAGCAGCCCTAGACTAGCGGGAAAGAACGAGCAGTACTTC; cdr3_aa: CASSPRLAGKNEQYF
v_call: TRBV7-7; j_call: TRBJ2-2; clone_size: .; d_call: .; cdr3_nt: TGTGCCAGCAGCCCCGGACCGACGAACACCGGGGAGCTGTTTTTT; cdr3_aa: CASSPGPTNTGELFF
v_call: TRBV7-7; j_call: TRBJ2-1; clone_size: .; d_call: .; cdr3_nt: TGTGCCAGCAGCTTAGTGGGGGCCTCCTACAATGAGCAGTTCTTC; cdr3_aa: CASSLVGASYNEQFF
v_call: TRBV15; j_call: TRBJ2-6; clone_size: .; d_call: .; cdr3_nt: TGTGCCACCAGCAGAGACCCCACAGGGTATGGGGCCAACGTCCTGACTTTC; cdr3_aa: CATSRDPTGYGANVLTF
v_call: TRBV7-9; j_call: TRBJ1-4; clone_size: .; d_call: .; cdr3_nt: TGTGCCAGCAGCCCCCCCGGGTCACCTAATGAAAAACTGTTTTTT; cdr3_aa: CASSPPGSPNEKLFF
v_call: TRBV5-7; j_call: TRBJ2-5; clone_size: .; d_call: .; cdr3_nt: TGTGCCAGCAGCTTGACAAATGGGACCCAGTACTTC; cdr3_aa: CASSLTNGTQYF
v_call: TRBV11-3; j_call: TRBJ1-2; clone_size: .; d_call: TRBD1; cdr3_nt: TGTGCCAGCAGCGGGGTGGCAGGGGGCACTCCTAACTATGGCTACACCTTC; cdr3_aa: CASSGVAGGTPNYGYTF
v_call: TRBV27; j_call: TRBJ1-5; clone_size: .; d_call: .; cdr3_nt: TGTGCCAGCAGTTTAGGAACAGGACGCAATCAGCCCCAGCATTTT; cdr3_aa: CASSLGTGRNQPQHF
v_call: TRBV5-1; j_call: TRBJ2-6; clone_size: .; d_call: .; cdr3_nt: TGCGCCAGCAGCTTGGTAGGGGGGCCTGGGGCCAACGTCCTGACTTTC; cdr3_aa: CASSLVGGPGANVLTF
v_call: TRBV9; j_call: TRBJ2-1; clone_size: .; d_call: .; cdr3_nt: TGTGCCAGCAGCGTCGGAACAGGGAATGGCCTGCAGTTCTTC; cdr3_aa: CASSVGTGNGLQFF
v_call: TRBV29-1; j_call: TRBJ2-7; clone_size: .; d_call: .; cdr3_nt: TGCAGCGTCGCCGCCGGGCAGGCTACCGAGCAGTACTTC; cdr3_aa: CSVAAGQATEQYF
v_call: TRBV19; j_call: TRBJ1-5; clone_size: .; d_call: TRBD1; cdr3_nt: TGTGCCAGTAGTGGGGGGACAGGCCCCTATCAAGCCCAGCATTTT; cdr3_aa: CASSGGTGPYQAQHF
v_call: TRBV19; j_call: TRBJ1-2; clone_size: .; d_call: TRBD1; cdr3_nt: TGTGCCAGTAGTATAGATACGACAGGGAACTATGGCTACACCTTC; cdr3_aa: CASSIDTTGNYGYTF
v_call: TRBV7-9; j_call: TRBJ1-3; clone_size: .; d_call: TRBD1; cdr3_nt: TGTGCCAGCGGGAACCCAGGGGGGGGAAACACCATATATTTT; cdr3_aa: CASGNPGGGNTIYF
v_call: TRBV11-3; j_call: TRBJ2-1; clone_size: .; d_call: TRBD2; cdr3_nt: TGTGCCAGCAGCCCCAAGGGGGTAGCGGGAGAGGGTTCGCTACACGGGCAGTTCTTC; cdr3_aa: CASSPKGVAGEGSLHGQFF
v_call: TRBV5-4; j_call: TRBJ2-5; clone_size: .; d_call: .; cdr3_nt: TGTGCCAGCAGCTCAGGGATCTCGGGGGAGACCCAGTACTTC; cdr3_aa: CASSSGISGETQYF
v_call: TRBV6-1; j_call: TRBJ2-2; clone_size: .; d_call: .; cdr3_nt: TGTGCCAGCAGTCCGGGAATCGACACCGGGGAGCTGTTTTTT; cdr3_aa: CASSPGIDTGELFF
v_call: TRBV27; j_call: TRBJ2-7; clone_size: once; d_call: TRBD1; cdr3_nt: TGTGCCAGCGGGGACCTCGGGGCAGGGGGAAGGCACGAGCAGTACTTC; cdr3_aa: CASGDLGAGGRHEQYF
v_call: TRBV5-1; j_call: TRBJ2-7; clone_size: .; d_call: .; cdr3_nt: TGCGCCAGCAGCTTAATCATTTATCCCTACGAGCAGTACTTC; cdr3_aa: CASSLIIYPYEQYF
v_call: TRBV6-6; j_call: TRBJ2-7; clone_size: .; d_call: TRBD1; cdr3_nt: TGTGCCAGCAGAAAGGCCGGGACAGGGGCCTACGAGCAGTACTTC; cdr3_aa: CASRKAGTGAYEQYF
v_call: TRBV9; j_call: TRBJ1-3; clone_size: .; d_call: TRBD1; cdr3_nt: TGTGCCAGCAGCGCCTGGACAGGGGATGGAAACACCATATATTTT; cdr3_aa: CASSAWTGDGNTIYF
v_call: TRBV23-1; j_call: TRBJ1-2; clone_size: .; d_call: .; cdr3_nt: TGCGCCAGCAGTCAACCAAAGGGGGTTAACTATGGCTACACCTTC; cdr3_aa: CASSQPKGVNYGYTF
v_call: TRBV23-1; j_call: TRBJ2-1; clone_size: .; d_call: .; cdr3_nt: TGCGCCAGCAGTCCCCTGGACGCCAGCTCCTACAATGAGCAGTTCTTC; cdr3_aa: CASSPLDASSYNEQFF
v_call: TRBV6-1; j_call: TRBJ2-5; clone_size: once; d_call: TRBD1; cdr3_nt: TGTGCCAGCAGGAGACAGGGCCAAGAGACCCAGTACTTC; cdr3_aa: CASRRQGQETQYF
v_call: TRBV19; j_call: TRBJ1-2; clone_size: .; d_call: .; cdr3_nt: TGTGCCAGTAGTAAATGGCGGTCTAACTATGGCTACACCTTC; cdr3_aa: CASSKWRSNYGYTF
v_call: TRBV9; j_call: TRBJ1-1; clone_size: few; d_call: .; cdr3_nt: TGTGCCAGCAGCGTAGGGGCAGACAGGGAAGCTTTCTTT; cdr3_aa: CASSVGADREAFF
v_call: TRBV4-1; j_call: TRBJ2-1; clone_size: .; d_call: TRBD1; cdr3_nt: TGCGCCAGCAGCCAAGCTGAGGGACAGATGGAGATGGCACCTAATGAGCAGTTCTTC; cdr3_aa: CASSQAEGQMEMAPNEQFF
v_call: TRBV5-1; j_call: TRBJ2-1; clone_size: .; d_call: .; cdr3_nt: TGCGCCAGCAGCTTGGACCCCCCCGGGCCAAGCAACTACAATGAGCAGTTCTTC; cdr3_aa: CASSLDPPGPSNYNEQFF
v_call: TRBV4-3; j_call: TRBJ2-5; clone_size: few; d_call: .; cdr3_nt: TGCGCCAGCAGCCAAGAATACAGCAAAGAGACCCAGTACTTC; cdr3_aa: CASSQEYSKETQYF
v_call: TRBV10-1; j_call: TRBJ1-1; clone_size: .; d_call: .; cdr3_nt: TGCGCCAGCAGTGGACAGCTGAACACTGAAGCTTTCTTT; cdr3_aa: CASSGQLNTEAFF
v_call: TRBV11-3; j_call: TRBJ2-3; clone_size: .; d_call: .; cdr3_nt: TGTGCCAGCGAGGGACGGAGCACAGATACGCAGTATTTT; cdr3_aa: CASEGRSTDTQYF
v_call: TRBV25-1; j_call: TRBJ1-1; clone_size: .; d_call: TRBD1; cdr3_nt: TGTGCCAGCAGTCTCCTCACAGGGGGAGTCCAAAACACTGAAGCTTTCTTT; cdr3_aa: CASSLLTGGVQNTEAFF
v_call: TRBV19; j_call: TRBJ1-1; clone_size: few; d_call: .; cdr3_nt: TGTGCCAGTAGTATAAACTACTACCTGAACACTGAAGCTTTCTTT; cdr3_aa: CASSINYYLNTEAFF
v_call: TRBV6-1; j_call: TRBJ2-1; clone_size: .; d_call: TRBD2; cdr3_nt: TGTGCCAGCAACCTCGGGACTAGCTCCTACAATGAGCAGTTCTTC; cdr3_aa: CASNLGTSSYNEQFF
v_call: TRBV4-2; j_call: TRBJ1-4; clone_size: few; d_call: .; cdr3_nt: TGTGCCAGCAGCCAGACAGTCCTCGCAACTAATGAAAAACTGTTTTTT; cdr3_aa: CASSQTVLATNEKLFF
v_call: TRBV7-6; j_call: TRBJ2-1; clone_size: .; d_call: .; cdr3_nt: TGTGCCAGCAGCTTAGCAGGCCTCAATGAGCAGTTCTTC; cdr3_aa: CASSLAGLNEQFF
v_call: TRBV10-2; j_call: TRBJ2-7; clone_size: .; d_call: TRBD1; cdr3_nt: TGCGCCAGCAGAGGGACAGGGAGCTCCTACGAGCAGTACTTC; cdr3_aa: CASRGTGSSYEQYF
v_call: TRBV2; j_call: TRBJ2-6; clone_size: .; d_call: .; cdr3_nt: TGTGCCAACACGAGGGTATCTGGGGCCAACGTCCTGACTTTC; cdr3_aa: CANTRVSGANVLTF
v_call: TRBV7-9; j_call: TRBJ2-3; clone_size: .; d_call: .; cdr3_nt: TGTGCCAGCAGGACTCAGGCAGATACGCAGTATTTT; cdr3_aa: CASRTQADTQYF
v_call: TRBV5-1; j_call: TRBJ1-5; clone_size: .; d_call: TRBD1; cdr3_nt: TGCGCCAGCAGCCCCGGGACAGGGGGCAATCAGCCCCAGCATTTT; cdr3_aa: CASSPGTGGNQPQHF
v_call: TRBV7-2; j_call: TRBJ1-2; clone_size: .; d_call: .; cdr3_nt: TGTGCCAGCAGCCCGGACAGTTTCTTCCTTTCGCACACCTTC; cdr3_aa: CASSPDSFFLSHTF
v_call: TRBV7-9; j_call: TRBJ2-1; clone_size: .; d_call: TRBD2; cdr3_nt: TGTGCCAGCACCCCAAACTTAGCGGGAGTCTCCTACAATGAGCAGTTCTTC; cdr3_aa: CASTPNLAGVSYNEQFF
v_call: TRBV25-1; j_call: TRBJ1-4; clone_size: .; d_call: .; cdr3_nt: TGTGCCAGCAGTTTCCAAGGATATGAAAAACTGTTTTTT; cdr3_aa: CASSFQGYEKLFF